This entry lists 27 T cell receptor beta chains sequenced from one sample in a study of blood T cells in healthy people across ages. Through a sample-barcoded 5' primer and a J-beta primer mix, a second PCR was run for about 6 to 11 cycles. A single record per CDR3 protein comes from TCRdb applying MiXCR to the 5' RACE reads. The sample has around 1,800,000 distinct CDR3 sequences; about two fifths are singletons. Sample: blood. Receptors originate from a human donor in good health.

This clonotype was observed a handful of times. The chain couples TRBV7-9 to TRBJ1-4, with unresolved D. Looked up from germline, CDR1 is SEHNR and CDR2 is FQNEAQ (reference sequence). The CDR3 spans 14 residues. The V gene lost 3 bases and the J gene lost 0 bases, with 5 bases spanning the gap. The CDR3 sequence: CASSLHTTNEKLFF. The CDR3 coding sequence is TGTGCCAGCAGCTTGCATACAACTAATGAAAAACTGTTTTTT. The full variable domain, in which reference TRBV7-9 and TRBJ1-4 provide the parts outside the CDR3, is DTGVSQNPRHKITKRGQNVTFRCDPISEHNRLYWYRQTLGQGPEFLTYFQNEAQLEKSRLLSDRFSAERPKGSFSTLEIQRTEQGDSAMYLCASSLHTTNEKLFFGSGTQLSVL.

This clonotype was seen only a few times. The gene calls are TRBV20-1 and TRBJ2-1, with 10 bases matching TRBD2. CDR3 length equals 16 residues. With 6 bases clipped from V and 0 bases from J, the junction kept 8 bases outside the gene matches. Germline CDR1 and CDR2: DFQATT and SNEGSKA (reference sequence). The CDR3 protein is CSATGLADNSYNEQFF. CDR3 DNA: TGCAGTGCCACCGGACTAGCGGACAACTCCTACAATGAGCAGTTCTTC.

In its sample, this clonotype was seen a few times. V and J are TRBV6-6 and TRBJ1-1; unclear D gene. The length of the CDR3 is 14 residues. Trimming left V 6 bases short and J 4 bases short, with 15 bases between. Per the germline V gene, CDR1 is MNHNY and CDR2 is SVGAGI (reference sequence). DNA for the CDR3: TGTGCCAGCAGCCCCGCGGGTCATGGCACTGAAGCTTTCTTT. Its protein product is CASSPAGHGTEAFF.

CDR3 nucleotides: TGTGCCAGCAGCTTCGACAAGATGGGCGAGCAGTACTTC. It codes for CASSFDKMGEQYF. The gene calls are TRBV7-2 and TRBJ2-7, with D unclear. Germline V CDR1 and CDR2: SGHTA, FQGNSA. The CDR3 loop spans 13 amino acids. Trimming left V 3 bases short and J 6 bases short, with 12 bases between. Using reference TRBV7-2 and TRBJ2-7 for the parts outside the CDR3, the full variable domain is GAGVSQSPSNKVTEKGKDVELRCDPISGHTALYWYRQSLGQGLEFLIYFQGNSAPDKSGLPSDRFSAERTGGSVSTLTIQRTQQEDSAVYLCASSFDKMGEQYFGPGTRLTVT.

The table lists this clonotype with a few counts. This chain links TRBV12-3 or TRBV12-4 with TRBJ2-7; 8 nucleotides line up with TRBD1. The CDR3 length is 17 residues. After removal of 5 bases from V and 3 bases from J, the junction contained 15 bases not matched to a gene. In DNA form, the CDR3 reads TGTGCCAGCAGTCCTCTTCCCGGGACAGGAAAGTTCTACGAGCAGTACTTC. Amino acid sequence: CASSPLPGTGKFYEQYF.

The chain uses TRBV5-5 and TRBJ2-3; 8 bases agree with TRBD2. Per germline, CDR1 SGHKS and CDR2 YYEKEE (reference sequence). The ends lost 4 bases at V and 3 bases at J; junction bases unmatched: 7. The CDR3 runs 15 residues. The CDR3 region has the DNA TGTGCCAGCAGCATAATAGCGGGGAGGACAGATACGCAGTATTTT. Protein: CASSIIAGRTDTQYF. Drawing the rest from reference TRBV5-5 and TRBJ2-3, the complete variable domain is DAGVTQSPTHLIKTRGQQVTLRCSPISGHKSVSWYQQVLGQGPQFIFQYYEKEERGRGNFPDRFSARQFPNYSSELNVNALLLGDSALYLCASSIIAGRTDTQYFGPGTRLTVL.

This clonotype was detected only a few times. CDR3 loop: CASRDDGEAFF. As DNA, the CDR3 is TGTGCCAGCAGAGACGACGGGGAAGCTTTCTTT. V usage is TRBV6-2 or TRBV6-3 and J usage is TRBJ1-1, with D hard to call. CDR1 MNHEY and CDR2 SVGEGT come from the germline V gene. Trimming removed 6 bases from V and 8 bases from J, with 10 bases in between. The CDR3 has 11 amino acids.

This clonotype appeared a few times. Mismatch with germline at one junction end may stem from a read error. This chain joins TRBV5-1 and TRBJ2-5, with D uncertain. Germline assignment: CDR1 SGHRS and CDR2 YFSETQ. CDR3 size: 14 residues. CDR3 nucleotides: TGTGCCAGCAGCTTAGTCGCTGGACGGGAGACCCAGTACTTC. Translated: CASSLVAGRETQYF.

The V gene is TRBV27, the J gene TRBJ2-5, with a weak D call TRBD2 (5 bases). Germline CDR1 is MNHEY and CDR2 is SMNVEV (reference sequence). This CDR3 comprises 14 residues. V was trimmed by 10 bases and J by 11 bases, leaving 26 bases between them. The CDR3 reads CATRPSGEVIRQYF. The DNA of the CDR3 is TGTGCCACCAGGCCGTCCGGGGAAGTTATTCGGCAGTACTTC.

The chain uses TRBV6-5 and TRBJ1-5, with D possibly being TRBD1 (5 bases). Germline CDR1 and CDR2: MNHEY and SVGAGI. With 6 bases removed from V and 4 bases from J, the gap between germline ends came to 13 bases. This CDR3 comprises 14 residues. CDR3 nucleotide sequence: TGTGCCAGCAGCCCAAACCGGGGGAATCAGCCCCAGCATTTT. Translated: CASSPNRGNQPQHF.

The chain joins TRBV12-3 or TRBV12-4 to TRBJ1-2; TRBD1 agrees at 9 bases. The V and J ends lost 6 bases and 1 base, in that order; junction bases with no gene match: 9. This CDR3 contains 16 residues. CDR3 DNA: TGTGCCAGCAGAGCTGGGACAGGGTTCTTTAACTATGGCTACACCTTC. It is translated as CASRAGTGFFNYGYTF.

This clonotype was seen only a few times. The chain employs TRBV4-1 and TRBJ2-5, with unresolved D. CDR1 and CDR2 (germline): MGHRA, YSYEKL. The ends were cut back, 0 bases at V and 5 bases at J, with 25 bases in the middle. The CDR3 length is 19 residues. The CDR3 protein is CASSQEMWSTRTLRETQYF. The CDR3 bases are TGCGCCAGCAGCCAAGAAATGTGGAGCACACGCACCCTCCGGGAGACCCAGTACTTC.

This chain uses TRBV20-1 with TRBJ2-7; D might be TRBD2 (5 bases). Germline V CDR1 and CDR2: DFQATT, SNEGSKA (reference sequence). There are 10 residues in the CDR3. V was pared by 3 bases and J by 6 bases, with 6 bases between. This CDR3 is CSARGVEQYF. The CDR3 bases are TGCAGTGCTAGGGGAGTCGAGCAGTACTTC.

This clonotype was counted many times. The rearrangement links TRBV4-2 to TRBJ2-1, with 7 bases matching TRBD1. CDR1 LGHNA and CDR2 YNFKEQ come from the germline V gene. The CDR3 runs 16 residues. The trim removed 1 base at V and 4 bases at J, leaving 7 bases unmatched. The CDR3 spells CASSQVTGTDYNEQFF. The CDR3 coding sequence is TGTGCCAGCAGCCAAGTTACCGGGACAGATTACAATGAGCAGTTCTTC.

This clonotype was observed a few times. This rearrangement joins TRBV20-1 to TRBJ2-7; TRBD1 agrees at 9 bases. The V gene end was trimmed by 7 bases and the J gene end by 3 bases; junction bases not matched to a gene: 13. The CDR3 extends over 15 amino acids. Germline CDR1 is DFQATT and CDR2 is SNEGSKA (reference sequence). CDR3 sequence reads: CSGGTGTGWVYEQYF. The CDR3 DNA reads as TGCAGTGGAGGGACTGGGACAGGGTGGGTCTACGAGCAGTACTTC.

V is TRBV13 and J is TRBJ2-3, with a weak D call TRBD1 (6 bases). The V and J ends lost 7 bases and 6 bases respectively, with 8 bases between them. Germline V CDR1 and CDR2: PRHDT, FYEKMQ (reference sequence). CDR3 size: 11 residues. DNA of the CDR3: TGTGCCAGCAAAGGGGGTGATACGCAGTATTTT. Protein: CASKGGDTQYF.

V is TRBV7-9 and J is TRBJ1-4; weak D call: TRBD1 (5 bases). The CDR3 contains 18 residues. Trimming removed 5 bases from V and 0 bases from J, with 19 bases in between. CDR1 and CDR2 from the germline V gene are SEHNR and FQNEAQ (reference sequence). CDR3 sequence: CASSPGAGGSATNEKLFF. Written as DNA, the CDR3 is TGTGCCAGCAGCCCTGGGGCAGGCGGTAGTGCAACTAATGAAAAACTGTTTTTT.

CDR3 in amino acids: CASSWGDEETQYF. The CDR3 DNA reads as TGTGCCAGCAGTTGGGGGGATGAAGAGACCCAGTACTTC. This chain uses TRBV13 with TRBJ2-7; tentatively, D is TRBD2 (6 bases). TRBJ2-5 matches the DNA end more closely, so the J call is doubtful. The CDR3 is 13 amino acids. In germline, CDR1 is PRHDT, CDR2 FYEKMQ (reference sequence).

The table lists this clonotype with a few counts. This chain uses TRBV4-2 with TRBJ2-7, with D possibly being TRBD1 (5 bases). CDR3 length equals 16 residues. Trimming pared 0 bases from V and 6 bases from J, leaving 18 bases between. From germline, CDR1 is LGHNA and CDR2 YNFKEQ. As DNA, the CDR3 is TGTGCCAGCAGCCAAGAAACAAGGGGCGGTCATGCCGAGCAGTACTTC. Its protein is CASSQETRGGHAEQYF.

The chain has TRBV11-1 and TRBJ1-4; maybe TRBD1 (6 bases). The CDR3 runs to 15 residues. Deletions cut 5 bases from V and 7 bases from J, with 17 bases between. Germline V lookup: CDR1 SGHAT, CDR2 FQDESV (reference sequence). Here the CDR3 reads CASSEQGVFAEKLFF. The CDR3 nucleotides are TGTGCCAGCAGCGAACAGGGTGTCTTCGCTGAAAAACTGTTTTTT.

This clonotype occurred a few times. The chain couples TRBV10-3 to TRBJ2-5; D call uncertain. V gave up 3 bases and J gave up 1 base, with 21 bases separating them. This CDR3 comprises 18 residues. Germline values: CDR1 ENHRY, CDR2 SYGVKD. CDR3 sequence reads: CAISDPLGFDEAQETQYF. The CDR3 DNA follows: TGTGCCATCAGTGACCCTCTAGGTTTCGATGAGGCCCAAGAGACCCAGTACTTC.

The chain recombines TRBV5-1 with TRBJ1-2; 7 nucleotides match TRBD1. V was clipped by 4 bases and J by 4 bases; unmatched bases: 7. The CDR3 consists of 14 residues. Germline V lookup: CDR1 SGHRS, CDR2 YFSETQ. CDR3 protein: CASSAGQLSYGYTF. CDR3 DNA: TGCGCCAGCAGCGCGGGACAGTTGAGCTATGGCTACACCTTC.

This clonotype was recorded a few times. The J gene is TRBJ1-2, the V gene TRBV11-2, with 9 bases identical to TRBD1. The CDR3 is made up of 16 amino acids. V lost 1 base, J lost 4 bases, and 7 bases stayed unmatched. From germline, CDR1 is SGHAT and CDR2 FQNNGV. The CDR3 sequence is CASSLGWTGAVYGYTF. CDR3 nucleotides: TGTGCCAGCAGCTTAGGTTGGACAGGGGCGGTCTATGGCTACACCTTC.

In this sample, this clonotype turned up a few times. The CDR3 nucleotides read TGTGCCACCAGTGATTGGGACAGTACCTACAATGAGCAGTTCTTC. It is translated as CATSDWDSTYNEQFF. The V gene is TRBV24-1, the J gene TRBJ2-1; 7 positions agree with TRBD1. J gave up 2 bases and V 2 bases, and 2 bases lay outside the gene matches. The CDR3 has 15 amino acids. CDR1 and CDR2 from the germline V gene are KGHDR and SFDVKD.

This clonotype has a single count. In nucleotides, the CDR3 is TGCGCCAGCAGCTTGTTTGCTCCCGGGACCTATGGCTACACCTTC. This translates into CASSLFAPGTYGYTF. The genes are TRBV5-1 and TRBJ1-2, with D perhaps matching TRBD1 (5 bases). Germline CDR1 SGHRS, CDR2 YFSETQ. The CDR3 is 15 residues long. Trimming pared 1 base from V and 4 bases from J, leaving 14 bases between. The complete variable domain, with remaining parts taken from reference TRBV5-1 and TRBJ1-2, reads KAGVTQTPRYLIKTRGQQVTLSCSPISGHRSVSWYQQTPGQGLQFLFEYFSETQRNKGNFPGRFSGRQFSNSRSEMNVSTLELGDSALYLCASSLFAPGTYGYTFGSGTRLTVV.

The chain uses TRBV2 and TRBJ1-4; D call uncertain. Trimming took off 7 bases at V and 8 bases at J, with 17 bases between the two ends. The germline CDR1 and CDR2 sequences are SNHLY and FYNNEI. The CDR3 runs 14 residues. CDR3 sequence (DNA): TGTGCCAGCAACTCAGGCGCCGGCATCGAAAAACTGTTTTTT. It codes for CASNSGAGIEKLFF.

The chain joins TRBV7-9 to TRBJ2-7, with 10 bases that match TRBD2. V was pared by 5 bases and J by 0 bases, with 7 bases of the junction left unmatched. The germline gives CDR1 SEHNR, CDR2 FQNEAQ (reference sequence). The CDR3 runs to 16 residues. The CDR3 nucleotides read TGTGCCAGCAGCCCTACTAGCGGGGACCCCTCCTACGAGCAGTACTTC. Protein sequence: CASSPTSGDPSYEQYF.